The present entry profiles one TCR beta chain with its context. Its antigen is not identified. Germline CDR1 reads SGHRS; CDR2 reads YFSETQ. Trimming cost V 0 bases and J 2 bases, with 11 bases left between them. The CDR3 contains 15 residues. The source of the sample is a study of T cell responses to AZD1222 COVID-19 vaccine. Study outcomes and limitations: Clonal diversity was possibly underestimated; the donors were predominantly white British and more often female. Spike-spanning, vaccine-associated CD4 TCRs were dominant at 160-218 and 743-854. The study identified only 6 or 7 AZD1222 recipients as seropositive at baseline. Sampled repertoires all dated from after the peak T cell response.

Assay used: immunoSEQ multiplex PCR; TCRdb lists only in-frame clones, some missing. Here the sample spans roughly 140,000 clones, 85% to 90% being singletons. This specimen consisted of peripheral blood, obtained 28 days after the second AZD1222 dose. The receptor's source is an adult who received the AZD1222 COVID-19 vaccine. This chain connects TRBV5-1 to TRBJ1-1, with D perhaps TRBD1 (6 bases). CDR3 in amino acids: CASSLGGHLNTEAFF. The CDR3 region has the DNA TGCGCCAGCAGCTTGGGGGGACACCTTAACACTGAAGCTTTCTTT.